These 3 T cell receptor beta chains were all obtained from the same sample, sequenced in a study of vaccination effects on CD4 cells after COVID-19. Antigens for these TCRs are unknown. Generated by immunoSEQ multiplex PCR, the TCRdb table keeps only in-frame clones and is missing some. The sample shows 25,000 to 30,000 clones, 70% to 75% of them seen only once. Viral peptide pool expansion of antigen-specific CD4+ T cells preceded sequencing in the ViraFEST assay. Subsequent to less than twelve days of culture, CD4+ T cells were isolated. Either the mRNA-1273 or the BNT162b2 vaccine was given to participants as two doses. Sequenced material: CD4+ T cells from PBMCs cultured with HCoV-NL63 spike peptides, taken after COVID-19 vaccination. The receptors derive from a human donor who received a COVID-19 vaccine.

This clone showed up just a few times. The V gene is TRBV19, the J gene TRBJ1-5; D may be TRBD1 (6 bases). The V end lost 6 bases, the J end lost 6 bases, and 18 bases lay between the germline ends. Germline V lookup: CDR1 LNHDA, CDR2 SQIVND (reference sequence). This CDR3 spans 15 amino acids. The CDR3 DNA reads as TGTGCCAGTAGGTCAATAGCCAGGGGCGGTCAGCCCCAGCATTTT. Amino acids: CASRSIARGGQPQHF.

V usage is TRBV6-2 or TRBV6-3 and J usage is TRBJ1-1, with D uncertain. V lost 4 bases, J lost 4 bases, and 7 bases lay in between. CDR1 and CDR2 from the germline V gene are MNHEY and SVGEGT. This CDR3 contains 12 residues. CDR3 amino acids: CASSSRGTEAFF. CDR3 sequence (DNA): TGTGCCAGCAGTTCTCGCGGCACTGAAGCTTTCTTT.

The gene calls are TRBV7-9 and TRBJ2-7, with a possible D match to TRBD1 (6 bases). Trimming stripped 3 bases from V and 3 bases from J, with 12 bases between. The CDR3 totals 14 residues. The germline gives CDR1 SEHNR, CDR2 FQNEAQ (reference sequence). The CDR3 reads CASSLDSWYYEQYF. In DNA, the CDR3 is TGTGCCAGCAGCTTGGACAGTTGGTACTACGAGCAGTACTTC. Full variable domain (remainder filled in from reference TRBV7-9 and TRBJ2-7): DTGVSQNPRHKITKRGQNVTFRCDPISEHNRLYWYRQTLGQGPEFLTYFQNEAQLEKSRLLSDRFSAERPKGSFSTLEIQRTEQGDSAMYLCASSLDSWYYEQYFGPGTRLTVT.